These T cell receptor beta chains were read from a single sample in a study of tumor-infiltrating lymphocytes in primary liver carcinoma. TCRdb processed the multiplex PCR reads anew with MiXCR; each CDR3 protein has one entry. This sample carries approximately 340,000 distinct CDR3 sequences, about two thirds of them seen once, and the ten largest clones take roughly 6%. Sample: peripheral blood. The receptors derive from a middle-aged man with primary liver carcinoma and hepatitis B virus infection. The CDR3 runs from the conserved cysteine through the conserved F or W. Each record gives: clone size, V gene, J gene, D gene, CDR3 DNA, CDR3 protein. D genes are given only for firm matches. Rows give clone size only sometimes, using once, few, many, or a class for an expanded clone.

clone size: NA; V gene: TRBV11-2; J gene: TRBJ2-1; D gene: NA; CDR3 DNA: TGCGCTAGCAGCCAAGATGACGGGAGCTCCTACAATGAGCAGTTCTTC; CDR3 protein: CASSQDDGSSYNEQFF
clone size: NA; V gene: TRBV28; J gene: TRBJ2-7; D gene: NA; CDR3 DNA: TGTGCCAGCACTGACTTCGGGGAGCAGTACTTC; CDR3 protein: CASTDFGEQYF
clone size: NA; V gene: TRBV20-1; J gene: TRBJ1-1; D gene: NA; CDR3 DNA: TGCAGTGCCCTTGCGTTTGGGAGCACTGAAGCTTTCTTT; CDR3 protein: CSALAFGSTEAFF
clone size: many; V gene: TRBV6-1; J gene: TRBJ2-4; D gene: NA; CDR3 DNA: TGTGCCAGGTTTTCCCCAGACATTCAGTACTTC; CDR3 protein: CARFSPDIQYF
clone size: NA; V gene: TRBV29-1; J gene: TRBJ2-3; D gene: NA; CDR3 DNA: TGCAGCGCTGAAGCCGCCCCGCGGAGTACAGATACGCAGTATTTT; CDR3 protein: CSAEAAPRSTDTQYF
clone size: NA; V gene: TRBV11-2; J gene: TRBJ1-6; D gene: NA; CDR3 DNA: TGTGCCAGCACCGTTGTGGGGGTTAGCAATTCACTCCTCCACTTT; CDR3 protein: CASTVVGVSNSLLHF
clone size: NA; V gene: TRBV29-1; J gene: TRBJ2-1; D gene: NA; CDR3 DNA: TGCAGCGTCGAGGGTGTGGTGGGAGCTCGCAATGAGCAGTTCTTC; CDR3 protein: CSVEGVVGARNEQFF
clone size: few; V gene: TRBV10-3; J gene: TRBJ2-1; D gene: TRBD2; CDR3 DNA: TGTGCCATCAGTGACCCGGGACTAGCGGGAGAAGGCAATGAGCAGTTCTTC; CDR3 protein: CAISDPGLAGEGNEQFF
clone size: NA; V gene: TRBV4-3; J gene: TRBJ2-4; D gene: NA; CDR3 DNA: TGCGCCAGCAGCCAAGACAGAGGACAAAACATTCATTACTTC; CDR3 protein: CASSQDRGQNIHYF
clone size: few; V gene: TRBV6-1; J gene: TRBJ2-1; D gene: NA; CDR3 DNA: TGTGCCAGCAGTGAAGGGGGCCGTGAGCAGTTCTTC; CDR3 protein: CASSEGGREQFF
clone size: few; V gene: TRBV6-2/TRBV6-3; J gene: TRBJ2-1; D gene: TRBD2; CDR3 DNA: TGTGCCAGCAAGGCAGCGGGAGCGGATAATGAGCAGTTCTTC; CDR3 protein: CASKAAGADNEQFF
clone size: NA; V gene: TRBV29-1; J gene: TRBJ2-3; D gene: TRBD2; CDR3 DNA: TGCAGCACCCGGCCGCGGGAGAGGGGCACAGATACGCGGTATTTT; CDR3 protein: CSTRPRERGTDTRYF
clone size: NA; V gene: TRBV11-3; J gene: TRBJ2-3; D gene: NA; CDR3 DNA: TGTGCCAGCAGCTCAGGCCGGACCTCAGATACACAGTATTTT; CDR3 protein: CASSSGRTSDTQYF
clone size: NA; V gene: TRBV4-2; J gene: TRBJ1-1; D gene: NA; CDR3 DNA: TGTGTCAGCAGCCAGTCCTGGCAGCTTTACACTGAAGCTTTCTTT; CDR3 protein: CVSSQSWQLYTEAFF
clone size: NA; V gene: TRBV5-6; J gene: TRBJ2-7; D gene: NA; CDR3 DNA: TGTGCCAGCATCTTGGCGGAGTTAGAATACGAGCAGTACTTC; CDR3 protein: CASILAELEYEQYF
clone size: NA; V gene: TRBV11-2; J gene: TRBJ2-1; D gene: NA; CDR3 DNA: TGTGCCAGCAGCTACTCAGGATTTTCCCCCTACAATGAGCAGTCCTTC; CDR3 protein: CASSYSGFSPYNEQSF
clone size: NA; V gene: TRBV5-1; J gene: TRBJ2-3; D gene: TRBD2; CDR3 DNA: TGCGCCAGCAGCCCTACTAGCGACGGCACAGATACGCAGTATTTT; CDR3 protein: CASSPTSDGTDTQYF
clone size: NA; V gene: TRBV6-5; J gene: TRBJ2-7; D gene: TRBD1; CDR3 DNA: TGTGCCAGGAGGCGGGACAGGGGCCACGAGCAGTACTTC; CDR3 protein: CARRRDRGHEQYF
clone size: NA; V gene: TRBV4-2; J gene: TRBJ2-2; D gene: TRBD1; CDR3 DNA: TGTGCCAGCAGCCAAATACTTGTGACAGGGGATTGCCCCGGGGAACTGTTTTTT; CDR3 protein: CASSQILVTGDCPGELFF
clone size: NA; V gene: TRBV4-1; J gene: TRBJ1-1; D gene: NA; CDR3 DNA: TGCGCCTGCAGCCCCCCCAGTTTCACGACGGCCTTCTTT; CDR3 protein: CACSPPSFTTAFF
clone size: NA; V gene: TRBV5-1; J gene: TRBJ2-1; D gene: NA; CDR3 DNA: TGCGCCAGCAGCTTGGCCGAAGTCGGGGAGCAGTTCTTC; CDR3 protein: CASSLAEVGEQFF
clone size: few; V gene: TRBV30; J gene: TRBJ2-1; D gene: NA; CDR3 DNA: TGTGCCTGGAGTATGGGGCTAATTTACAATGAGCAGTTCTTC; CDR3 protein: CAWSMGLIYNEQFF
clone size: NA; V gene: TRBV10-2; J gene: TRBJ2-7; D gene: TRBD1; CDR3 DNA: TGCGCCACCGGACAGGTCGACGAGCGGTATTTC; CDR3 protein: CATGQVDERYF
clone size: NA; V gene: TRBV20-1; J gene: TRBJ2-7; D gene: NA; CDR3 DNA: TGCAGTGCTGCGGACACCTACGAGCAGTACTTC; CDR3 protein: CSAADTYEQYF
clone size: NA; V gene: TRBV4-2; J gene: TRBJ2-7; D gene: NA; CDR3 DNA: TGTGCCTGCAGCCAAGAGTTAGCTTACGAGCAGTACTTT; CDR3 protein: CACSQELAYEQYF
clone size: many; V gene: TRBV4-1; J gene: TRBJ2-7; D gene: NA; CDR3 DNA: TGCGCCAGCAGCCAAGATCGGCAGATCTACGAGCAGTACTTC; CDR3 protein: CASSQDRQIYEQYF
clone size: NA; V gene: TRBV4-1; J gene: TRBJ2-7; D gene: TRBD2; CDR3 DNA: TGCGCCAACAGCCTAGGGACTAGCGCTCCCTACGAGCAGTACTTC; CDR3 protein: CANSLGTSAPYEQYF
clone size: NA; V gene: TRBV6-2/TRBV6-3; J gene: TRBJ1-5; D gene: NA; CDR3 DNA: TGTGCCAGCAGTTACGTTAGCGGGAGAGCAGATACGCAGCATTTT; CDR3 protein: CASSYVSGRADTQHF
clone size: NA; V gene: TRBV11-2; J gene: TRBJ2-1; D gene: NA; CDR3 DNA: TGTGCAAGCACGGAGAGCTCCTGCAACGAGCAGTTCTTC; CDR3 protein: CASTESSCNEQFF
clone size: NA; V gene: TRBV4-3; J gene: TRBJ2-1; D gene: NA; CDR3 DNA: TGCGCCAGCAACCAAGATCTTCCAACGTCGACACCCCTCAATGTGCAGTTCTTC; CDR3 protein: CASNQDLPTSTPLNVQFF
clone size: NA; V gene: TRBV11-2; J gene: TRBJ2-3; D gene: NA; CDR3 DNA: TGTGCCAGCAGTTCCCCGGGGTCTGGCTGCAATACGCAGTATTTT; CDR3 protein: CASSSPGSGCNTQYF
clone size: many; V gene: TRBV5-5; J gene: TRBJ2-4; D gene: TRBD1; CDR3 DNA: TGTGCCAGCAGCTTTTCTTCAGGGGGAAACATTCAGTACTTC; CDR3 protein: CASSFSSGGNIQYF
clone size: NA; V gene: TRBV30; J gene: TRBJ2-7; D gene: NA; CDR3 DNA: TGTGCCTGGAGCGTCAGGGACCACGAGCGGTACTTT; CDR3 protein: CAWSVRDHERYF
clone size: many; V gene: TRBV10-3; J gene: TRBJ1-1; D gene: NA; CDR3 DNA: TGTGCCATCAGTGAGCCGGGACAAAAGAACACTGAAGCTTTCTTT; CDR3 protein: CAISEPGQKNTEAFF
clone size: few; V gene: TRBV11-2; J gene: TRBJ2-2; D gene: NA; CDR3 DNA: TGTGCCAGCAGCTTTGTAGAGGGATGGGAAACCGGGGAGCTGTTCTTT; CDR3 protein: CASSFVEGWETGELFF
clone size: NA; V gene: TRBV6-2/TRBV6-3; J gene: TRBJ1-3; D gene: NA; CDR3 DNA: TGTGCCAGCAGTTACTCCACAGGGAGCCTGTCCTACTCTGGAAACACCATATATTTT; CDR3 protein: CASSYSTGSLSYSGNTIYF
clone size: NA; V gene: TRBV11-2; J gene: TRBJ2-3; D gene: TRBD2; CDR3 DNA: TGTGTAAGCAGCTTTCGGACTAGCGTAAACACTGATACGCAGTATTTT; CDR3 protein: CVSSFRTSVNTDTQYF
clone size: NA; V gene: TRBV21-1; J gene: TRBJ1-5; D gene: NA; CDR3 DNA: TGTGCCAGCAGCAAAGAGATACCCTGGACGGGGGGACCTGATCAGCCCCAGCATTTT; CDR3 protein: CASSKEIPWTGGPDQPQHF
clone size: NA; V gene: TRBV29-1; J gene: TRBJ1-5; D gene: TRBD1; CDR3 DNA: TGCAGCGTCCAGACAGGGCTCCCTCAGCCCCAGCATTTT; CDR3 protein: CSVQTGLPQPQHF
clone size: NA; V gene: TRBV11-2; J gene: TRBJ2-3; D gene: NA; CDR3 DNA: TGTGCCAGCAGCAGTAGAAGTACAGGGAACACAGATACGCAGTATTTT; CDR3 protein: CASSSRSTGNTDTQYF